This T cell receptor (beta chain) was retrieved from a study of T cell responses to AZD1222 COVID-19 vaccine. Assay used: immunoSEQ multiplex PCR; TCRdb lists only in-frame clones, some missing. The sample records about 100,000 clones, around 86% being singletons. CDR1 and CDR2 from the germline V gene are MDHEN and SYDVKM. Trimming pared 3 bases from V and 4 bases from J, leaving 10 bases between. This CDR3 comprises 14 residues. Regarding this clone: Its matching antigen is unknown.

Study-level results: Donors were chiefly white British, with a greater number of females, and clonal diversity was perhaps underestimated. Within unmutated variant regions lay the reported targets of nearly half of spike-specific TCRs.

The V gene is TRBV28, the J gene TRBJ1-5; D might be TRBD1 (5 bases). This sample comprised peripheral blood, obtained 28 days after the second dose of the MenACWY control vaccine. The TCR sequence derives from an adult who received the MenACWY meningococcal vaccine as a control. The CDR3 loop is CASSLIRDNQPQHF. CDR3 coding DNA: TGTGCCAGCAGTTTGATCAGGGATAATCAGCCCCAGCATTTT.